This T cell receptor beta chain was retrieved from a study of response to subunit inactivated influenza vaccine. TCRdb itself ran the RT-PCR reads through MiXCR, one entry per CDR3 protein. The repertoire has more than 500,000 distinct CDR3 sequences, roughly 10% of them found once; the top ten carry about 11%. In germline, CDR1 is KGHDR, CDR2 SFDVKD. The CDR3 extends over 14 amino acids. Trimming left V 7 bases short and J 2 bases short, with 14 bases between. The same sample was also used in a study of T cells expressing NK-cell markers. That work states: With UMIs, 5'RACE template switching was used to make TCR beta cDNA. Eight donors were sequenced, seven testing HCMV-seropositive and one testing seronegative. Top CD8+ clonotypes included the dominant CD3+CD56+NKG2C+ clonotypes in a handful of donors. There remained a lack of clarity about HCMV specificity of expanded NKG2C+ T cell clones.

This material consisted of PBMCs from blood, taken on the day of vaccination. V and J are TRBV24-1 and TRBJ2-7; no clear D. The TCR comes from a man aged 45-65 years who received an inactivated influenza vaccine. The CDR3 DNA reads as TGTGCCACCAGAACTTTTCGGTTACCCTACGAGCAGTACTTC. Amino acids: CATRTFRLPYEQYF.